A single sample gave rise to the 23 T cell receptor beta chains below, sequenced in a study of CD8 T cells in Susac syndrome. With random hexamers, 0.5 to 1 ug RNA was reverse transcribed. TCRdb redid the calling of the immunoSEQ multiplex PCR reads with MiXCR, one entry per CDR3 protein. The table has about 200,000 distinct CDR3 sequences, more than 90% seen once; the top ten hold roughly 0.088%. Sequencing was done on a sample of CD4+ T cells from PBMCs. Receptors originate from a human donor with multiple sclerosis.

This chain uses TRBV20-1 with TRBJ2-3; 8 positions agree with TRBD2. Germline-derived CDR1 and CDR2 are DFQATT and SNEGSKA (reference sequence). The CDR3 runs 15 residues. Trimming removed 5 bases from V and 2 bases from J; junction bases left unmatched: 9. CDR3 bases: TGCAGTGCTGTCCTTTCGGGAGGGGTCACAGATACGCAGTATTTT. Amino acid sequence: CSAVLSGGVTDTQYF.

The chain uses TRBV19 and TRBJ2-7; 7 bases map to TRBD1. The CDR3 is 15 residues long. V was pared by 3 bases and J by 5 bases, with 10 bases of the junction left unmatched. Germline CDR1 is LNHDA and CDR2 is SQIVND (reference sequence). The CDR3 loop reads CASSIKGQAWDEQYF. The DNA for the CDR3 is TGTGCCAGTAGTATCAAAGGACAGGCCTGGGACGAGCAGTACTTC.

V usage is TRBV30 and J usage is TRBJ2-5, with 7 bases that match TRBD2. CDR1 is GTSNPN and CDR2 is SVGIG in the germline V gene (reference sequence). The CDR3 covers 13 residues. Trimming cost V 3 bases and J 2 bases; bases outside gene matches: 3. CDR3 sequence reads: CAWSQLAQETQYF. Here the CDR3 DNA reads TGTGCCTGGAGCCAACTAGCGCAAGAGACCCAGTACTTC.

V usage is TRBV27 and J usage is TRBJ2-7; no definite D call. The CDR3 has 13 residues. V lost 2 bases, J lost 7 bases, and 12 bases lay in between. Germline V gene data show CDR1 as MNHEY and CDR2 as SMNVEV (reference sequence). CDR3 nucleotides: TGTGCCAGCAGTTTAGGTGGGAAGGGTGAGCAGTACTTC. Residues: CASSLGGKGEQYF.

This chain links TRBV5-4 with TRBJ2-1; 12 bases fit TRBD2. V was pared by 3 bases and J by 5 bases, with 9 bases of the junction left unmatched. Germline V CDR1 and CDR2: SGHNT, YYREEE (reference sequence). This CDR3 comprises 17 residues. CDR3 nucleotides: TGTGCCAGCAGCTGGGTGGGACTAGCGGGTTCTAACAATGAGCAGTTCTTC. Its protein product is CASSWVGLAGSNNEQFF.

The V gene is TRBV14, the J gene TRBJ2-1, with D unresolved. The CDR3 contains 14 residues. CDR1 is SGHDN, CDR2 FVKESK, per germline. V lost 3 bases and J lost 0, with 6 bases in between. The CDR3 DNA reads TGTGCCAGCAGCCAGTTTAGCTCCTACAATGAGCAGTTCTTC. Encoded protein: CASSQFSSYNEQFF.

The chain links TRBV19 to TRBJ2-3; 7 nucleotides align to TRBD2. V lost 9 bases to trimming and J lost 1 base; unmatched junction nucleotides: 16. In germline, CDR1 is LNHDA, CDR2 SQIVND (reference sequence). This CDR3 comprises 17 residues. The CDR3 is CASQRGPPAGRTDTQYF. CDR3 DNA sequence: TGTGCCAGCCAGAGGGGACCCCCAGCGGGACGCACAGATACGCAGTATTTT.

This chain uses TRBV18 with TRBJ1-1; D unclear. CDR1 is KGHSH and CDR2 is LQKENI in the germline V gene. CDR3 size: 13 residues. Trimming shortened V by 2 bases and J by 7 bases, and 11 bases separated the two germline ends. DNA for the CDR3: TGTGCCAGCTCACCAGCGGCGGACGGTGAAGCTTTCTTT. Protein product: CASSPAADGEAFF.

V is TRBV27 and J is TRBJ1-6; TRBD1 is a possible D gene (5 bases). This CDR3 has 15 amino acids. V shed 5 bases and J shed 6 bases, with 14 bases lying between them. Germline V gene sequence: CDR1 MNHEY, CDR2 SMNVEV (reference sequence). CDR3 amino acids: CASSVRGAINSPLHF. The CDR3 DNA reads TGTGCCAGCAGTGTTCGGGGCGCGATTAATTCACCCCTCCACTTT.

This chain links TRBV7-2 with TRBJ2-1, with 15 bases aligning to TRBD2. V was clipped by 7 bases and J by 7 bases; unmatched bases: 11. The germline gives CDR1 SGHTA, CDR2 FQGNSA. The CDR3 is made up of 17 amino acids. CDR3 coding DNA: TGTGCCAGCACCCGGACTAGCGGGGGGGCCATAGGAAATGAGCAGTTCTTC. Encoded protein: CASTRTSGGAIGNEQFF.

This rearrangement joins TRBV20-1 to TRBJ2-3; D remains unclear. V lost 6 bases and J 8 bases, leaving 12 bases between the germline ends. CDR3 length: 11 residues. The germline gives CDR1 DFQATT, CDR2 SNEGSKA (reference sequence). CDR3: CSAGPGGTQYF. The CDR3 bases are TGCAGTGCCGGACCCGGCGGTACGCAGTATTTT.

The genes are TRBV27 and TRBJ2-2, with D unclear. The CDR3 is 13 residues long. Germline assignment: CDR1 MNHEY and CDR2 SMNVEV (reference sequence). Between the trimmed V and J ends, which lost 5 bases and 5 bases, there was a span of 9 bases. The DNA for the CDR3 is TGTGCCAGCAGTAGGCGGCAGACCGGGGAGCTGTTTTTT. Translation gives CASSRRQTGELFF.

This rearrangement joins TRBV3-1 to TRBJ2-5; D unclear. Germline loops: CDR1 LGHDT, CDR2 YNNKEL (reference sequence). V was trimmed by 3 bases and J by 0 bases, leaving 8 bases between them. The CDR3 has 14 amino acids. The CDR3 nucleotides read TGTGCCAGCAGCCATAGTGTTTACCAAGAGACCCAGTACTTC. Protein sequence: CASSHSVYQETQYF.

This chain uses TRBV5-1 with TRBJ2-1, with 12 bases lining up with TRBD2. This CDR3 spans 15 amino acids. Germline CDR1 and CDR2: SGHRS and YFSETQ. Unmatched junction bases numbered 2, after V lost 1 base and J lost 6 bases. The CDR3 reads CASSLMTSGSNEQFF. As DNA, the CDR3 is TGCGCCAGCAGCTTGATGACTAGCGGGAGCAATGAGCAGTTCTTC.

J is TRBJ1-5 and V is TRBV30; D gene uncertain. Germline V gene lookup returns CDR1 GTSNPN and CDR2 SVGIG (reference sequence). The CDR3 is 13 amino acids. The ends were cut back, 2 bases at V and 5 bases at J, with 10 bases in the middle. CDR3 sequence reads: CAWSPGRHQPQHF. The CDR3 DNA sequence: TGTGCCTGGAGTCCTGGGAGGCATCAGCCCCAGCATTTT.

The J gene is TRBJ2-5, the V gene TRBV12-3 or TRBV12-4; no definite D call. Trimming left V 2 bases short and J 1 base short, with 5 bases between. The CDR3 covers 13 residues. In DNA, the CDR3 is TGTGCCAGCAGTTTATGGGGCCAAGAGACCCAGTACTTC. It codes for CASSLWGQETQYF.

The chain is built from TRBV29-1 and TRBJ1-2; D remains unclear. In germline, CDR1 is SQVTM, CDR2 ANQGSEA. The CDR3 is 13 residues long. Deletions cut 0 bases from V and 1 base from J, with 6 bases between. The CDR3 spells CSVEEYYNYGYTF. CDR3 DNA: TGCAGCGTTGAAGAGTACTATAACTATGGCTACACCTTC. The whole variable domain, filled in from reference TRBV29-1 and TRBJ1-2, reads SAVISQKPSRDICQRGTSLTIQCQVDSQVTMMFWYRQQPGQSLTLIATANQGSEATYESGFVIDKFPISRPNLTFSTLTVSNMSPEDSSIYLCSVEEYYNYGYTFGSGTRLTVV.

The rearrangement links TRBV7-2 to TRBJ2-1, with D uncertain. The CDR3 totals 13 residues. From germline, CDR1 is SGHTA and CDR2 FQGNSA. V was clipped by 2 bases and J by 3 bases, with 5 bases between them. The DNA of the CDR3 is TGTGCCAGCAGCTTATCGGACTACAATGAGCAGTTCTTC. This translates into CASSLSDYNEQFF.

This chain joins TRBV14 and TRBJ2-3; D unclear. Trimming cost V 7 bases and J 0 bases, with 11 bases left between them. The CDR3 runs 14 residues. Germline V gives CDR1 SGHDN, CDR2 FVKESK. The CDR3 sequence is CASKVGPSTDTQYF. The CDR3 DNA follows: TGTGCCAGCAAGGTCGGACCTAGCACAGATACGCAGTATTTT.

The chain has TRBV3-1 and TRBJ2-3, with D possibly called TRBD1 or TRBD2 (5 bases each). Trimming shortened V by 4 bases and J by 6 bases, and 11 bases separated the two germline ends. Germline CDR1 LGHDT, CDR2 YNNKEL (reference sequence). CDR3 size: 13 residues. DNA for the CDR3: TGTGCCAGCAGCCGATCCCGGGACGATACGCAGTATTTT. Protein sequence: CASSRSRDDTQYF.

The rearrangement links TRBV4-2 to TRBJ2-7; 9 bases match TRBD1. Germline CDR1 reads LGHNA; CDR2 reads YNFKEQ. After removal of 2 bases from V and 2 bases from J, the junction contained 10 bases not matched to a gene. The CDR3 extends over 17 amino acids. The CDR3 spells CASSQQTGQGTPYEQYF. DNA of the CDR3: TGTGCCAGCAGCCAACAGACAGGACAGGGGACGCCCTACGAGCAGTACTTC.

The chain joins TRBV2 to TRBJ1-6; 7 nucleotides match TRBD1. The V segment lost 1 base and the J segment 9 bases; nucleotides outside the gene matches: 9. Germline V lookup: CDR1 SNHLY, CDR2 FYNNEI. The CDR3 totals 16 residues. The CDR3 loop reads CASSEVWGQPTSPLHF. CDR3 DNA: TGTGCCAGCAGTGAAGTTTGGGGACAGCCAACTTCACCCCTCCACTTT.

Written as DNA, the CDR3 is TGTGCCAGCTCACCTAGTAGCTCCTACAATGAGCAGTTCTTC. Amino acid sequence: CASSPSSSYNEQFF. The genes are TRBV18 and TRBJ2-1; D uncertain. Germline V lookup: CDR1 KGHSH, CDR2 LQKENI. V lost 3 bases and J lost 0, with 6 bases in between. This CDR3 spans 14 amino acids.